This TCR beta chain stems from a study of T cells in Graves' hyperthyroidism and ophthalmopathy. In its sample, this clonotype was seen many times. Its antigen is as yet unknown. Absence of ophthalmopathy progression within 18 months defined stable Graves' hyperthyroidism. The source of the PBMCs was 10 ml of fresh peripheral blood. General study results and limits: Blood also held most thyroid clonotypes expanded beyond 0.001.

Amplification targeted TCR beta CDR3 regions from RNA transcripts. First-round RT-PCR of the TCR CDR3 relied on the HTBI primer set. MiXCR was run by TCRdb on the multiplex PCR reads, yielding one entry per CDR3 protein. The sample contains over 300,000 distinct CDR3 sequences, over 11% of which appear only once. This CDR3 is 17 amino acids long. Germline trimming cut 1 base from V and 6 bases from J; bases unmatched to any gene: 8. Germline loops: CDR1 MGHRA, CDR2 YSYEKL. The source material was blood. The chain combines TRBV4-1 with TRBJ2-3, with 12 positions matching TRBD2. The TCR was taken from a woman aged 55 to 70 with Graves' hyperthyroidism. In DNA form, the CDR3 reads TGCGCCAGCAGCCAAGTTGGACTAGCGGGAACGACGGATACGCAGTATTTT. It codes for CASSQVGLAGTTDTQYF.